These 5 T cell receptor beta chains were sequenced from one sample in a study of cytomegalovirus exposure and HLA in healthy donors. It was with 60 Vbeta and 13 Jbeta primers that the PCR ran. Sequencing used immunoSEQ multiplex PCR; TCRdb keeps in-frame clones, though not all of them. The sample includes around 120,000 clones, about 78% seen only once; the top ten take roughly 3%. The specimen sequenced was PBMCs. The receptors were gathered from a human donor in good health.

This chain uses TRBV5-6 with TRBJ2-7; 9 bases fit TRBD1. The CDR3 is 15 amino acids. From germline, CDR1 is SGHDT and CDR2 YYEEEE. V dropped 3 bases and J dropped 6; count of bases not matched to a gene: 10. CDR3 DNA: TGTGCCAGCAGCTCTAGCTGGACAGGGGTCCCCGAGCAGTACTTC. It specifies CASSSSWTGVPEQYF. Full variable domain (missing parts from reference TRBV5-6 and TRBJ2-7): DAGVTQSPTHLIKTRGQQVTLRCSPKSGHDTVSWYQQALGQGPQFIFQYYEEEERQRGNFPDRFSGHQFPNYSSELNVNALLLGDSALYLCASSSSWTGVPEQYFGPGTRLTVT.

The CDR3 here is CAWSVGQRRYYEQYF. CDR3 nucleotides: TGTGCCTGGAGTGTGGGACAGCGAAGATACTACGAGCAGTACTTC. This chain connects TRBV30 to TRBJ2-7; 7 bases fit TRBD1. Trimming cost V 0 bases and J 3 bases; bases outside gene matches: 8. The germline V gene encodes CDR1 GTSNPN and CDR2 SVGIG (reference sequence). The CDR3 runs to 15 residues.

This clone is medium-sized within its sample. CDR3 residues: CASSLGQGGNEQFF. As DNA, the CDR3 is TGTGCCAGCAGCTTAGGGCAGGGTGGCAATGAGCAGTTCTTC. V and J are TRBV7-9 and TRBJ2-1; D is possibly TRBD1 (5 bases). V lost 1 base and J 6 bases, leaving 10 bases between the germline ends. This CDR3 spans 14 amino acids. Germline loops: CDR1 SEHNR, CDR2 FQNEAQ (reference sequence). The whole variable domain, remainder taken from reference TRBV7-9 and TRBJ2-1, is DTGVSQNPRHKITKRGQNVTFRCDPISEHNRLYWYRQTLGQGPEFLTYFQNEAQLEKSRLLSDRFSAERPKGSFSTLEIQRTEQGDSAMYLCASSLGQGGNEQFFGPGTRLTVL.

The chain employs TRBV7-2 and TRBJ2-3; D ambiguous. V lost 1 base, J lost 10 bases, and 6 bases lay in between. CDR3 size: 11 residues. Germline V gene sequence: CDR1 SGHTA, CDR2 FQGNSA. The CDR3 nucleotides are TGTGCCAGCAGCTTAGGAGGTCCGCAGTATTTT. This encodes CASSLGGPQYF.

The J gene is TRBJ1-4, the V gene TRBV7-9; perhaps TRBD1 as D (6 bases). The length of the CDR3 is 15 residues. Germline V gene data show CDR1 as SEHNR and CDR2 as FQNEAQ (reference sequence). V shed 0 bases and J shed 10 bases, with 15 bases lying between them. CDR3 coding DNA: TGTGCCAGCAGCTTAGCGCGAGACAGGATCGGAAAACTGTTTTTT. This gives the protein CASSLARDRIGKLFF.